This T cell receptor (beta chain) came from a study of blood T cell repertoires in COVID-19. Study-wide context: The samples span acute and convalescent COVID-19 from the United States, Italy and Spain. The analysed material was cDNA or gDNA that came from T cells, B-cell-depleted T cells, or PBMCs.

This CDR3 has 15 residues. Per the germline V gene, CDR1 is SGHVS and CDR2 is FNYEAQ. Trimming shortened V by 2 bases and J by 5 bases, and 16 bases separated the two germline ends. Produced via immunoSEQ multiplex PCR; TCRdb's table is partial and in-frame only. The repertoire holds a few hundred thousand clones, with approximately 86% as singletons. During active infection, Seattle patients enrolled and were then monitored through disease. Sequenced sample: peripheral blood. The V call is TRBV7-6, the J call TRBJ2-7; D may be TRBD1 (5 bases). The receptor comes from a woman in her seventies with COVID-19, enrolled during active disease. The chain's CDR3 is CASSLYIRDGDEQYF. CDR3 nucleotides: TGTGCCAGCAGCTTATATATCAGGGATGGCGACGAGCAGTACTTC. Using reference TRBV7-6 and TRBJ2-7 for the parts outside the CDR3, the full variable domain is GAGVSQSPRYKVTKRGQDVALRCDPISGHVSLYWYRQALGQGPEFLTYFNYEAQQDKSGLPNDRFSAERPEGSISTLTIQRTEQRDSAMYRCASSLYIRDGDEQYFGPGTRLTVT.